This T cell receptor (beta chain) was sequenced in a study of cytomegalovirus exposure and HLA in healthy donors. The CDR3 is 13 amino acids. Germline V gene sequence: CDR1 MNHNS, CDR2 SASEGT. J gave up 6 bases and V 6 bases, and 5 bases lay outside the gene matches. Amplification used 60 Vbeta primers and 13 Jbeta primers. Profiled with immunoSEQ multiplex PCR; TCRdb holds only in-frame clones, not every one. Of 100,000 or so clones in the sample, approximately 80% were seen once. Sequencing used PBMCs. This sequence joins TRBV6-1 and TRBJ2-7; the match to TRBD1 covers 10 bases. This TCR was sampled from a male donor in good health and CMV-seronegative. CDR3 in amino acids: CASRFRDRGEQYF. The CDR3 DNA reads TGTGCCAGCAGATTCCGGGACAGGGGCGAGCAGTACTTC.